The 6 T cell receptor beta chains below come from one sample, sequenced in a study of long-term antiretroviral therapy in people with HIV. Researchers ran immunoSEQ v3.0 at survey level. Some clones are missing from TCRdb's copy, which holds only in-frame ones; the method was immunoSEQ multiplex PCR. The sample holds fewer than 45,000 clones, roughly 96% seen once. The sample in question was unsorted PBMCs, obtained 3.7 years after starting antiretroviral therapy. The receptors stem from a woman between 45 and 65 years old with HIV.

This chain joins TRBV27 and TRBJ2-1, with a tentative D call TRBD2 (7 bases). Trimming left V 2 bases short and J 5 bases short, with 16 bases between. Germline lookup yields CDR1 MNHEY and CDR2 SMNVEV (reference sequence). This CDR3 is 16 amino acids long. The CDR3 sequence: CASSLLRGALDNEQFF. In nucleotides, the CDR3 is TGTGCCAGCAGTTTACTTCGGGGGGCCCTAGACAATGAGCAGTTCTTC.

In its sample, this clone was seen once. The V gene is TRBV12-1, the J gene TRBJ1-5; the table's D gene call, TRBD1, was not cross checked with the DNA. TRBV12-1 is flagged as a pseudogene. The length of the CDR3 is 14 residues. The CDR3 protein is CASSFGQGCKPQHF. The DNA for the CDR3 is TGTGCCAGCAGCTTTGGGCAGGGCTGCAAGCCCCAGCATTTT.

The V gene is TRBV7-2, the J gene TRBJ2-2; 8 bases are shared with TRBD2. This CDR3 contains 20 residues. J gave up 4 bases and V 0 bases, and 16 bases lay outside the gene matches. The germline V gene encodes CDR1 SGHTA and CDR2 FQGNSA. The CDR3 bases are TGTGCCAGCAGCTTAGCGTCCCCGGGGAGAGCGGGGGCGGGCACCGGGGAGCTGTTTTTT. Its protein product is CASSLASPGRAGAGTGELFF.

The sample holds one count of this clone. CDR3 loop: CASSPLGSVGELFF. The CDR3 DNA sequence: TGTGCCAGCAGCCCATTGGGTAGCGTCGGGGAGCTGTTTTTT. This chain uses TRBV5-6 with TRBJ2-2, with D maybe TRBD2 (5 bases). Germline V gene data show CDR1 as SGHDT and CDR2 as YYEEEE. This CDR3 spans 14 amino acids. Trimming took 4 bases from V and 7 from J, leaving 14 bases between them.

This chain uses TRBV19 with TRBJ1-3, with D possibly TRBD1 on 5 matching bases. The V gene lost 5 bases and the J gene lost 8 bases, with 13 bases spanning the gap. CDR3 length equals 13 residues. Germline CDR1 LNHDA, CDR2 SQIVND (reference sequence). CDR3: CASSAGGGYTIYF. The CDR3 nucleotides read TGTGCCAGTAGTGCCGGGGGGGGGTACACCATATATTTT.

The DNA for the CDR3 is TGTGCCACCAGCAGAGTCGATTACACTGAAGCTTTCTTT. It is translated as CATSRVDYTEAFF. The rearrangement links TRBV15 to TRBJ1-1; D not certain. Germline V gene sequence: CDR1 LNHNV, CDR2 YYDKDF (reference sequence). V lost 1 base and J lost 3, with 6 bases in between. The CDR3 length is 13 residues.